This T cell receptor beta chain was observed in a study of shared clonotypes between healthy human individuals. The CDR3 spans 15 residues. The V gene end was trimmed by 4 bases and the J gene end by 0 bases; junction bases not matched to a gene: 2. The V gene's germline CDR1 is MNHEY and CDR2 SVGAGI. Each sample came from a Caucasian adult donor living in Nashville, Tennessee. To note about this clone: The target antigen is unknown.

Several immunoSEQ plates held equal portions of the genomic DNA taken from each subset. Sequencing was performed with immunoSEQ multiplex PCR; in TCRdb, only in-frame clones are kept and a portion is missing. The profile shows around 2.5 million clones, approximately 93% of them singletons. Study observations and caveats: The generation probabilities recorded for non-shared clonotypes fell below those of clonotypes shared by all four donors. Expectations were that clonotype sharing among donors would be affected by sequencing depth.

The TCR comes from a man aged 18 to 29 in good health. Some clones in this sample may be carry-over from other donors' samples. The chain has TRBV6-5 and TRBJ1-3; TRBD1 agrees at 8 bases. The sequencing sample was made of naive CD4+ T cells from PBMCs. Stated subset: CD45RA+ positively selected. The CDR3 spells CASSSTGGSGNTIYF. DNA for the CDR3: TGTGCCAGCAGTTCTACAGGGGGCTCTGGAAACACCATATATTTT.